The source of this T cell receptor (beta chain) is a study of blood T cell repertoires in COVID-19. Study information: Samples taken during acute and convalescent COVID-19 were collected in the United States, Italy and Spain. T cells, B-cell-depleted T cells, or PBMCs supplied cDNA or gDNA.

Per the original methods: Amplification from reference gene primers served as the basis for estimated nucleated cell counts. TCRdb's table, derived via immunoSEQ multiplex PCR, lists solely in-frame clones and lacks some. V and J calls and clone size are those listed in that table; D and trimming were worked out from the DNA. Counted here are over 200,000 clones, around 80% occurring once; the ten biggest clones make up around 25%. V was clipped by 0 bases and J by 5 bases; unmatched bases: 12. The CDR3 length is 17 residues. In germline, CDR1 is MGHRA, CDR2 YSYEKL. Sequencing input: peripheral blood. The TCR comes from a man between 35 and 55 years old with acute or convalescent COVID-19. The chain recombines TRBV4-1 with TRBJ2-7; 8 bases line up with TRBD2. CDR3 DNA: TGCGCCAGCAGCCAAGATCTCATCGGGAGGGCCTACGACGAGCAGTACTTC. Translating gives CASSQDLIGRAYDEQYF.